This is a list of T cell receptor beta chains from one sample in a study of blood T cell repertoires in COVID-19. Profiled with immunoSEQ multiplex PCR; TCRdb holds only in-frame clones, not every one. The table includes about 220,000 clones, around 80% detected once. Sequencing used peripheral blood. The receptors were sampled from a man over 45 with active or convalescent COVID-19. The CDR3 runs from the conserved cysteine through the conserved F or W. Fields, in order: D gene, V gene, CDR3 protein. The D gene is left open where the match is weak.

>.|TRBV18
CASSPFRVYEQYF
>TRBD2|TRBV6-5
CATGGRAYTDTQYF
>.|TRBV7-9
CASRVGGWNTEAFF
>.|TRBV28
CASSQGITEAFF
>TRBD1|TRBV5-1
CASSLFLGGREGYTF
>TRBD1|TRBV14
CASSRTGGGPGELFF
>TRBD1|TRBV15
CATSGGGDRGFDGYTF
>TRBD2|TRBV5-4
CASSSTSGTSWTQYF
>TRBD1|TRBV2
CASSVEGQINQPQHF
>TRBD2|TRBV5-1
CASSLPRTSDNEQFF
>.|TRBV19
CASSFRSTYNEQFF
>.|TRBV12-3/TRBV12-4
CASSFDRRPQHF
>.|TRBV7-2
CASSLDRGEQYF
>.|TRBV19
CASSWGVGTDTQYF
>.|TRBV7-2
CASSHRVADYNEQFF
>TRBD1|TRBV29-1
CSVNYGTGYGYTF
>TRBD1|TRBV20-1
CSASRTGLQWDTEAFF
>.|TRBV27
CASSPLTGLEAFF
>TRBD1|TRBV18
CASSLNRGATISGNTIYF
>.|TRBV28
CASSQTGTIVNTEAFF
>TRBD1|TRBV28
CASSSDRVGYTF
>TRBD1|TRBV19
CASSLRDRGGMEKLFF
>.|TRBV28
CASSPPSYEQYF
>.|TRBV11-2
CASSLAGVIDEQFF
>TRBD1|TRBV5-1
CASTQDRGYNEQFF
>.|TRBV9
CASSSDSNEQFF
>.|TRBV11-2
CASSLPGANTQYF
>.|TRBV12-5
CASGSGGTEAFF
>TRBD2|TRBV5-5
CASSPLAGNYNEQFF
>.|TRBV5-4
CASSLGGRNTEAFF
>.|TRBV20-1
CSAYRITIYF
>.|TRBV2
CASSEEYRYRQAFF
>TRBD1|TRBV6-5
CASSYSSLTGEETQYF
>TRBD1|TRBV6-2/TRBV6-3
CASSHPGQGRTGELFF
>TRBD1|TRBV5-1
CASSLDRSMNTEAFF
>.|TRBV15
CATSRETATGANVLTF
>.|TRBV20-1
CSASGTEAFF
>TRBD1|TRBV6-5
CASSQPGTVNTEAFF
>.|TRBV7-2
CASTPRLSRVETQYF
>TRBD1|TRBV6-5
CASSPRTGGGGYTF
>TRBD2|TRBV27
CASSTWGLAGYPPTDTQYF
>TRBD2|TRBV28
CASSLSGGAKNIQYF
>.|TRBV2
CASSVSGTQVSNQPQHF
>TRBD2|TRBV13
CASSGRDPPWSTDTQYF
>TRBD2|TRBV27
CASSPLAGSSYNEQFF
>TRBD1|TRBV4-3
CASSQRDRGGGYTF
>TRBD1|TRBV6-5
CASSYSGQGGGGYTF
>.|TRBV7-2
CASSPVTITGELFF
>.|TRBV7-2
CASSPRDSSSYEQYF
>.|TRBV11-3
CASSLVASQEQYF
>TRBD1|TRBV19
CASSMGQGPYNEQFF
>.|TRBV19
CASSIERGTYEQYF
>.|TRBV5-1
CASSPDPSGGQHF
>.|TRBV7-5
CVRSCGGTEITDTQYF
>TRBD2|TRBV4-2
CASSPSGEGTGELFF